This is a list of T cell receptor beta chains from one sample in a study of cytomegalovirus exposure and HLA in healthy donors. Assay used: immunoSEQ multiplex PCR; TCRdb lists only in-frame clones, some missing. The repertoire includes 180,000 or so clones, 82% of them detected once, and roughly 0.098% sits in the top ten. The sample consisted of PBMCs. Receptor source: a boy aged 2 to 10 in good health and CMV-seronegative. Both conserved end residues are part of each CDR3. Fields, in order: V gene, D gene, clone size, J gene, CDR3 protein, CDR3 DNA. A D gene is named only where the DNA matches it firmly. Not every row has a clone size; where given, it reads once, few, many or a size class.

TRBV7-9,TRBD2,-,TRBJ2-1,CASSLGLAGGRKFF,TGTGCCAGCAGCTTAGGACTAGCGGGGGGCCGTAAGTTCTTC
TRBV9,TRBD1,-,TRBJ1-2,CASSVVETGAGGYTF,TGTGCCAGCAGCGTAGTTGAGACAGGGGCCGGTGGCTACACCTTC
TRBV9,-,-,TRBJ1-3,CASSGQSYSGNTIYF,TGTGCCAGCAGCGGACAATCATACTCCGGAAACACCATATATTTT
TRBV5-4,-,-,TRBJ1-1,CASSLGEPRGIEAFF,TGTGCCAGCAGCTTGGGGGAACCCCGGGGAATTGAAGCTTTCTTT
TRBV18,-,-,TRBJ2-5,CASSPRQKQETQYF,TGTGCCAGCTCACCCCGACAGAAACAAGAGACCCAGTACTTC
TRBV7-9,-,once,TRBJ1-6,CASSPGQLGDSPLHF,TGTGCCAGCAGCCCTGGACAGCTCGGGGATTCACCCCTCCACTTT
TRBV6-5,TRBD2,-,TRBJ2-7,CASSLHVRGVEQYF,TGTGCCAGCAGTTTGCACGTCCGGGGGGTCGAGCAGTACTTC
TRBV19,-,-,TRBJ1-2,CASSTLPGEGRDFTF,TGTGCCAGTAGTACCCTCCCTGGGGAAGGTAGGGACTTCACCTTC
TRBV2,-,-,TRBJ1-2,CASSAYVYGYTF,TGTGCCAGCAGTGCCTACGTCTATGGCTACACCTTC
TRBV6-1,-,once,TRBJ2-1,CASNEGGSYNEQFF,TGTGCCAGCAACGAAGGGGGATCCTACAATGAGCAGTTCTTC
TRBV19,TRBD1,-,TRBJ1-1,CASSKTGDQAEAFF,TGTGCCAGTAGTAAGACAGGGGACCAAGCTGAAGCTTTCTTT
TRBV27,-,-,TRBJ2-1,CASRDRPYNEQFF,TGTGCCAGCAGGGACAGACCCTACAATGAGCAGTTCTTC
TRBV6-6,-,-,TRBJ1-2,CATPQREEPNYGYTF,TGTGCCACCCCTCAGCGGGAAGAACCTAACTATGGCTACACCTTC
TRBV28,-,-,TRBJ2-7,CASSPHPQGWLYEQYF,TGTGCCAGCAGTCCGCACCCACAGGGATGGCTCTACGAGCAGTACTTC
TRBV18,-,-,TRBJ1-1,CASSPSTVRLSEAFF,TGTGCCAGCTCACCGTCCACTGTCCGCTTATCTGAAGCTTTCTTT
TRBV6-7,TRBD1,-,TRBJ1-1,CASKTGQRRGNTEAFF,TGTGCCAGCAAGACAGGGCAACGGAGAGGGAACACTGAAGCTTTCTTT
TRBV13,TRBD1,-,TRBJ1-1,CASSRSGTGVGNTEAFF,TGTGCCAGCAGCCGATCCGGGACAGGGGTGGGGAACACTGAAGCTTTCTTT
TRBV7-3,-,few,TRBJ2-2,CASSPPGGRGSGELFF,TGTGCCAGCAGCCCGCCCGGGGGACGAGGGTCCGGGGAGCTGTTTTTT
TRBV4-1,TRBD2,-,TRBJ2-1,CASSRPRLAGGKNEQFF,TGCGCCAGCAGCCGACCACGACTAGCGGGGGGGAAGAATGAGCAGTTCTTC
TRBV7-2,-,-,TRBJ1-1,CASSANGRLDAFF,TGTGCCAGCAGCGCGAACGGACGACTAGATGCTTTCTTT
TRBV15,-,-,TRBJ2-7,CATSRVKPFYEQYF,TGTGCCACCAGCAGAGTGAAGCCTTTCTACGAGCAGTACTTC
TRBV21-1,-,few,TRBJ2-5,CASSFHSWGPGETQYF,TGTGCCAGCAGCTTCCACTCCTGGGGGCCGGGCGAGACCCAGTACTTC
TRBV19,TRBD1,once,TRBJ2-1,CASSGPREGQGIHNEQFF,TGTGCCAGTAGCGGCCCTCGCGAGGGACAGGGTATTCACAATGAGCAGTTCTTC
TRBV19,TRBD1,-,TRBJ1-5,CASSTRNRGQGQPQHF,TGTGCCAGTAGTACCCGCAACAGGGGGCAAGGTCAGCCCCAGCATTTT
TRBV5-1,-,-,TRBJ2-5,CASSPSPGGQETQYF,TGCGCCAGCAGTCCCTCCCCTGGGGGGCAAGAGACCCAGTACTTC
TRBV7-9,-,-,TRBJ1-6,CASSSNRVRGAPLHF,TGTGCCAGCAGCTCCAACCGGGTCAGAGGCGCACCCCTCCACTTT
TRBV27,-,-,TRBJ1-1,CASSFNMNTEAFF,TGTGCCAGCAGTTTTAATATGAACACTGAAGCTTTCTTT
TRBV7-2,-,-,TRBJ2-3,CASSAAGTDTQYF,TGTGCCAGCAGCGCAGCGGGCACAGATACGCAGTATTTT
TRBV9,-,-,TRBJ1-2,CASSPPGGYPYGYTF,TGTGCCAGCAGCCCCCCTGGGGGGTACCCCTATGGCTACACCTTC
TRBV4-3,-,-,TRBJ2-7,CASSQDTGLLYEQYF,TGCGCCAGCAGCCAAGATACAGGACTACTCTACGAGCAGTACTTC
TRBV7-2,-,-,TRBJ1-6,CASSQSGAPLHF,TGTGCCAGCAGCCAATCCGGGGCACCCCTCCACTTT
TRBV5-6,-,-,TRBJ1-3,CASGFGGLSGNTIYF,TGTGCCAGCGGCTTTGGCGGCCTCTCTGGAAACACCATATATTTT
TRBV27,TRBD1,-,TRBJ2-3,CASSLTGGDTQYF,TGTGCCAGCAGTTTGACAGGGGGAGATACGCAGTATTTT
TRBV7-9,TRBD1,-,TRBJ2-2,CASSPGTANTGELFF,TGTGCCAGCAGTCCCGGGACAGCAAACACCGGGGAGCTGTTTTTT
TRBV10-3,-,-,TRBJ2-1,CAISEWQGRHEQFF,TGTGCCATCAGTGAGTGGCAGGGTAGGCATGAGCAGTTCTTC
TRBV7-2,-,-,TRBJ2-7,CASSLGAHLSEQYF,TGTGCCAGCAGCTTAGGAGCCCACTTGAGCGAGCAGTACTTC
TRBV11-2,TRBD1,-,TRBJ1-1,CASSPRQGGTEAFF,TGTGCCAGCAGCCCCCGACAGGGGGGCACTGAAGCTTTCTTT
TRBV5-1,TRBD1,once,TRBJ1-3,CASRQTGTGAGNTIYF,TGCGCCAGCAGGCAGACCGGGACAGGGGCTGGAAACACCATATATTTT
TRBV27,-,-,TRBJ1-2,CASSHRANYGYTF,TGTGCCAGCAGCCACAGAGCTAACTATGGCTACACCTTC
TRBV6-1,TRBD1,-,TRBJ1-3,CASSALGTGTGNTIYF,TGTGCCAGCAGTGCTCTCGGGACAGGGACAGGAAACACCATATATTTT
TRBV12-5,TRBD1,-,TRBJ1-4,CASGPYQDRETNEKLFF,TGTGCTAGTGGTCCTTACCAAGACAGGGAAACTAATGAAAAACTGTTTTTT
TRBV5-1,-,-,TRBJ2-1,CASSLGTVSYNEQFF,TGCGCCAGCAGCTTGGGAACAGTCTCCTACAATGAGCAGTTCTTC
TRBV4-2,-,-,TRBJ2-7,CASSQDYSRNEQYF,TGTGCCAGCAGCCAAGATTACTCGAGAAACGAGCAGTACTTC
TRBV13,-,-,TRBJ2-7,CASSLGAGGYEQYF,TGTGCCAGCAGCTTAGGAGCCGGCGGCTACGAGCAGTACTTC
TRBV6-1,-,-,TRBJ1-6,CASSEYGQYNSPLHF,TGTGCCAGCAGTGAATATGGGCAATATAATTCACCCCTCCACTTT
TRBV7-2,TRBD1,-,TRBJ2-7,CASRRGQTYEQYF,TGTGCCAGCAGGAGGGGGCAGACCTACGAGCAGTACTTC
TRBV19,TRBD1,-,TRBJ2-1,CASSVDRENEQFF,TGTGCCAGTAGTGTCGACAGGGAGAATGAGCAGTTCTTC
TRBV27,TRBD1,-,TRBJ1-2,CASSDPGQGSYGYTF,TGTGCCAGCAGTGACCCGGGACAGGGGAGCTATGGCTACACCTTC